The T cell receptor beta chain described here comes from a study of blood T cell repertoires in COVID-19. The wider study: From the United States, Italy and Spain came samples of acute and convalescent COVID-19. Nucleic acid was either cDNA or gDNA, and it came from T cells, B-cell-depleted T cells, or PBMCs.

Under the authors' procedure: The authors estimated nucleated cell counts from reference gene primer amplification. Here immunoSEQ multiplex PCR was the method, and the copy in TCRdb shows in-frame clones only, minus some. V, J and clone size reflect that table, while D and trimming were determined from the DNA. Of fewer than 60,000 clones listed, approximately 79% are singletons. The CDR3 extends over 15 amino acids. V lost 0 bases to trimming and J lost 2 bases, with 11 bases between them. Germline CDR1 is MNHEY and CDR2 is SVGAGI. J is TRBJ2-7 and V is TRBV6-5, with no clear D. The TCR sequence derives from a man in his sixties or seventies with acute or convalescent COVID-19. Sequenced: peripheral blood. The CDR3 loop is CASSYSTAGPYEQYF. The CDR3 bases are TGTGCCAGCAGTTACTCGACGGCAGGTCCCTACGAGCAGTACTTC.